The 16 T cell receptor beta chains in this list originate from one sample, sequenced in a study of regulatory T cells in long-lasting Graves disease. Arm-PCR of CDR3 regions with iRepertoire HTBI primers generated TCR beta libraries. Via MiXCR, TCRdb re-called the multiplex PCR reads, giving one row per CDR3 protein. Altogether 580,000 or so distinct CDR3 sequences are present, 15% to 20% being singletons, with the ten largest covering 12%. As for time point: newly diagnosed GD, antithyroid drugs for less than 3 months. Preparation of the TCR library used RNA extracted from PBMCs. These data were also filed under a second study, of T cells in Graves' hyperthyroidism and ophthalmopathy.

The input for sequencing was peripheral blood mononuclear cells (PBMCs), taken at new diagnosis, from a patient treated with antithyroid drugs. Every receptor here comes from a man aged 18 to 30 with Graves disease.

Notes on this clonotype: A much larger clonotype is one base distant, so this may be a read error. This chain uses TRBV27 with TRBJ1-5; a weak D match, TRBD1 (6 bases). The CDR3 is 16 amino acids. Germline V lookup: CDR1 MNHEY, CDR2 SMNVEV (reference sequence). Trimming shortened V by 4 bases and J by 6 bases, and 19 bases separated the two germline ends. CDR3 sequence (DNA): TGTGCCAGCAGTTCCACAGGGATGAAGGGCAGTCAGCCCCAGCATTTT. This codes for CASSSTGMKGSQPQHF.

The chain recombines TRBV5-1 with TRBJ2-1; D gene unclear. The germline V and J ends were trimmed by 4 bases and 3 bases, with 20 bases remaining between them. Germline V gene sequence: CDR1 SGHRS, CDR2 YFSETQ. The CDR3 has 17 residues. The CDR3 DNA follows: TGCGCCAGCAGCCCGTTCTCCGCCCGTTGGGGCTACAATGAGCAGTTCTTC. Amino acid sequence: CASSPFSARWGYNEQFF.

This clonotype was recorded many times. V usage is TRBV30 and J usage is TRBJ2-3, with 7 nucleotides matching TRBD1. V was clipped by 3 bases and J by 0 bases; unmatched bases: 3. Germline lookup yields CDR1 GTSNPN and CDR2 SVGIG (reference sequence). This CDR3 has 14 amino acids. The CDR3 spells CAWRRQGSTDTQYF. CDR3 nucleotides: TGTGCCTGGAGAAGACAGGGTAGCACAGATACGCAGTATTTT.

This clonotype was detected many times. The CDR3 spells CASSLSGLAASYNEQFF. In DNA form, the CDR3 reads TGTGCCAGCAGCCTCTCCGGACTAGCGGCCTCCTACAATGAGCAGTTCTTC. V usage is TRBV27 and J usage is TRBJ2-1; 10 positions agree with TRBD2. CDR1 is MNHEY and CDR2 is SMNVEV in the germline V gene (reference sequence). CDR3 size: 17 residues. The V segment lost 6 bases and the J segment 0 bases; nucleotides outside the gene matches: 8.

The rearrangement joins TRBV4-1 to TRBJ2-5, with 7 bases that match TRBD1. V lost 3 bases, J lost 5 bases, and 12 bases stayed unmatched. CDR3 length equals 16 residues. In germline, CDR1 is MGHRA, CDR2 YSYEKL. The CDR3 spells CASSQEPGQSVETQYF. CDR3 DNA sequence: TGCGCCAGCAGCCAGGAGCCGGGACAGTCGGTGGAGACCCAGTACTTC.

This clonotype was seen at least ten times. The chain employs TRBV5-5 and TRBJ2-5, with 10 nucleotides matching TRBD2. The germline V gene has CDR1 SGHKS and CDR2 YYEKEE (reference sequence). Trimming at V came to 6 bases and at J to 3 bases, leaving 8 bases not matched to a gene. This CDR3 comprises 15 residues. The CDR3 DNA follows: TGTGCCAGCACCCTAGGACTAGCGGTAGAAGAGACCCAGTACTTC. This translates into CASTLGLAVEETQYF.

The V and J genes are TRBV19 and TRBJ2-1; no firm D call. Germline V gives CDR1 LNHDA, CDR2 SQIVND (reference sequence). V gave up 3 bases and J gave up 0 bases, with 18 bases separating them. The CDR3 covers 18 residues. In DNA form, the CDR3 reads TGTGCCAGTAGTATCCCGACTGCCCAGACCCTCTCCTACAATGAGCAGTTCTTC. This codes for CASSIPTAQTLSYNEQFF.

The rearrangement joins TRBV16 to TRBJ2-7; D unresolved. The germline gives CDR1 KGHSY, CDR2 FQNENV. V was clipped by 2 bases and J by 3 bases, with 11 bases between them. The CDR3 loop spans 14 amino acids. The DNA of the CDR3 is TGTGCCAGCAGCCAAGTAGGCGGAATCTACGAGCAGTACTTC. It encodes CASSQVGGIYEQYF.

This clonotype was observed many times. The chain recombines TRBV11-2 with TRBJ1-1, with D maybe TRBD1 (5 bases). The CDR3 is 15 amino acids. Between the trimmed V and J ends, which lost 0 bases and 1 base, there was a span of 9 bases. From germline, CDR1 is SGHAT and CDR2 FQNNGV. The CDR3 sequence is CASSLEFGTNTEAFF. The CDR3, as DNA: TGTGCCAGCAGCTTAGAGTTCGGGACGAACACTGAAGCTTTCTTT.

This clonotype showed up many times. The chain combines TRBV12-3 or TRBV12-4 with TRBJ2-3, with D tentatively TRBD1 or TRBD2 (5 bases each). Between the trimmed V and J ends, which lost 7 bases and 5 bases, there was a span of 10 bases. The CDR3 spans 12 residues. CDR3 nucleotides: TGTGCCAGCATAAAGGGGAGAGATACGCAGTATTTT. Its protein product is CASIKGRDTQYF.

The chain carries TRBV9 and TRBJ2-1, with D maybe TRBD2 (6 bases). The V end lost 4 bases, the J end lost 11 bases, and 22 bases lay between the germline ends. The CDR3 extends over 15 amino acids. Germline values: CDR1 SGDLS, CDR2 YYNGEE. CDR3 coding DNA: TGTGCCAGCAGCCCCCCAGCCCCGGGACTTCAACAGCAGTTCTTC. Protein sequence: CASSPPAPGLQQQFF.

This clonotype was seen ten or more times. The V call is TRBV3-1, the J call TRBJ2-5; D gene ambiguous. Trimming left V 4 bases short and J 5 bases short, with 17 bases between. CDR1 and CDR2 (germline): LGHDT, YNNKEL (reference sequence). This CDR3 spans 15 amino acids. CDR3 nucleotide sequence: TGTGCCAGCAGCCGCTGGAGCTCCCACGGGGAGACCCAGTACTTC. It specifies CASSRWSSHGETQYF.

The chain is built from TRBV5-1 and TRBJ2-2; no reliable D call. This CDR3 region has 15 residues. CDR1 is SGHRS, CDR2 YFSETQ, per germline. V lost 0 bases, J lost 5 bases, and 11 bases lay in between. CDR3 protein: CASSLAEQLTGELFF. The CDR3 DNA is TGCGCCAGCAGCTTGGCCGAACAGTTAACCGGGGAGCTGTTTTTT.

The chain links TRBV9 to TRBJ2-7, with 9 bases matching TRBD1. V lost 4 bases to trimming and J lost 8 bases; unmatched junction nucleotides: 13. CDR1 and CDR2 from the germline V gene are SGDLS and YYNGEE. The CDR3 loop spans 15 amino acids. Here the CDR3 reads CASSSPGTGNRQQYF. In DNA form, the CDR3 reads TGTGCCAGCAGCTCTCCCGGGACAGGGAACAGGCAGCAGTACTTC.

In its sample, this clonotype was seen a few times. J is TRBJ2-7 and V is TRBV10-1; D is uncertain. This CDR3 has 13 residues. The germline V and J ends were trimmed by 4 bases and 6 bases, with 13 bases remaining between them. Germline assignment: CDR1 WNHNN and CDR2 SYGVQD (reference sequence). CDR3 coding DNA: TGCGCCAGCAGTGCATCGGGTTCGCGCGAGCAGTACTTC. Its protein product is CASSASGSREQYF.

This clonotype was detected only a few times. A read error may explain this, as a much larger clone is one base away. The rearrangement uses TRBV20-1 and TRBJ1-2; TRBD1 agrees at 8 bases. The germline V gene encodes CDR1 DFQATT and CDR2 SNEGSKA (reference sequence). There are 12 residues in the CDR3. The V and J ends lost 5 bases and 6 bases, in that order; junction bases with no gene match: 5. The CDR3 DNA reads TGCAGTGCTGAGCAGGGGGCCGATGGCTACACCTTC. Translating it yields CSAEQGADGYTF.